The 22 T cell receptor beta chains in this list originate from one sample, sequenced in a study of shared clonotypes between healthy human individuals. Sequencing was performed with immunoSEQ multiplex PCR; in TCRdb, only in-frame clones are kept and a portion is missing. The repertoire includes some 2 million clones, roughly 94% of them detected once, and 0.1% to 0.15% sits in the top ten. The sequencing input was naive CD4+ T cells sorted from blood. The subset here: CD45RA+ positively selected. The receptors were sampled from a man younger than 35 in good health.

The chain employs TRBV18 and TRBJ1-2; tentatively, D is TRBD1 (6 bases). The germline gives CDR1 KGHSH, CDR2 LQKENI. The V gene lost 3 bases and the J gene lost 2 bases, with 22 bases spanning the gap. The CDR3 totals 18 residues. The CDR3, as DNA: TGTGCCAGCTCACCCTTACAGGGAAATCTAAATCCGAACTATGGCTACACCTTC. Its translation: CASSPLQGNLNPNYGYTF.

This clone was seen only once. The chain is built from TRBV4-1 and TRBJ2-5; D not resolved. The CDR3 loop spans 14 amino acids. Germline V gives CDR1 MGHRA, CDR2 YSYEKL. Trimming cost V 0 bases and J 3 bases, with 8 bases left between them. CDR3 residues: CASSQEGVKETQYF. As DNA, the CDR3 is TGCGCCAGCAGCCAAGAGGGCGTAAAAGAGACCCAGTACTTC.

CDR3 amino acids: CASAGGSSETQYF. As DNA, the CDR3 is TGTGCCAGCGCAGGGGGATCTTCGGAGACCCAGTACTTC. This rearrangement joins TRBV28 to TRBJ2-5, with 7 bases aligning to TRBD1. Germline assignment: CDR1 MDHEN and CDR2 SYDVKM. This CDR3 contains 13 residues. Losses at the gene ends were 8 bases for V and 5 bases for J; bases not matched to a gene: 8.

The chain recombines TRBV19 with TRBJ2-3, with 12 bases that match TRBD2. V lost 8 bases, J lost 6 bases, and 15 bases stayed unmatched. Germline values: CDR1 LNHDA, CDR2 SQIVND (reference sequence). This CDR3 spans 17 amino acids. The CDR3 loop is CASSLISSGRAGDTQYF. The DNA for the CDR3 is TGTGCCAGTTCCTTGATATCTAGCGGGAGGGCAGGGGATACGCAGTATTTT.

To note about this clone: Other DNA sequences within the sample encode an identical CDR3. This sequence joins TRBV5-1 and TRBJ2-7, with unresolved D. V lost 5 bases and J lost 0, with 9 bases in between. This CDR3 is built from 13 residues. Germline V CDR1 and CDR2: SGHRS, YFSETQ. CDR3: CASSPPSSYEQYF. The CDR3 DNA sequence: TGCGCCAGCAGTCCCCCGTCCTCCTACGAGCAGTACTTC.

The chain uses TRBV5-1 and TRBJ2-7; the match to TRBD2 covers 11 bases. V dropped 5 bases and J dropped 5; count of bases not matched to a gene: 15. Germline V gene lookup returns CDR1 SGHRS and CDR2 YFSETQ. This CDR3 has 17 residues. CDR3: CASRRQETSGSPHEQYF. CDR3 DNA sequence: TGCGCCAGCAGGAGGCAGGAAACTAGCGGGAGTCCCCACGAGCAGTACTTC.

The V and J genes are TRBV4-1 and TRBJ2-3, with D unclear. This CDR3 has 11 amino acids. In germline, CDR1 is MGHRA, CDR2 YSYEKL. Trimming took 5 bases from V and 7 from J, leaving 7 bases between them. The DNA for the CDR3 is TGCGCCAGCAGCGCTTCGAATACGCAGTATTTT. Translation: CASSASNTQYF.

The chain employs TRBV7-2 and TRBJ1-6, with 8 positions matching TRBD1. V lost 3 bases to trimming and J lost 13 bases; unmatched junction nucleotides: 20. The CDR3 sequence is 18 residues long. The germline V gene encodes CDR1 SGHTA and CDR2 FQGNSA. This chain's CDR3 is CASSFSRGQGGGKVPLHF. CDR3 nucleotide sequence: TGTGCCAGCAGCTTTAGCAGGGGGCAGGGAGGCGGGAAGGTCCCCCTCCACTTT.

The chain carries TRBV7-9 and TRBJ2-1; perhaps TRBD1 as D (6 bases). Germline V gives CDR1 SEHNR, CDR2 FQNEAQ (reference sequence). CDR3 size: 14 residues. The V and J ends lost 3 bases and 2 bases respectively, with 8 bases between them. The CDR3 nucleotides are TGTGCCAGCAGCTTCCCAGGGGCCTACAATGAGCAGTTCTTC. This gives the protein CASSFPGAYNEQFF.

This CDR3 reads CASREAFGNTEAFF. The CDR3 coding sequence is TGTGCCAGCAGGGAGGCATTTGGGAACACTGAAGCTTTCTTT. The V call is TRBV6-1, the J call TRBJ1-1, with no clear D. The V gene lost 6 bases and the J gene lost 1 base, with 12 bases spanning the gap. Germline V lookup: CDR1 MNHNS, CDR2 SASEGT. This CDR3 spans 14 amino acids.

The chain joins TRBV10-1 to TRBJ2-2, with D hard to call. Germline CDR1 WNHNN, CDR2 SYGVQD (reference sequence). V lost 4 bases and J 6 bases, leaving 6 bases between the germline ends. The CDR3 consists of 12 residues. This CDR3 is CASSVGSGELFF. The CDR3 DNA follows: TGCGCCAGCAGTGTAGGGTCCGGGGAGCTGTTTTTT.

A word on this clone: Distinct nucleotide sequences in the sample also encode this CDR3. This chain links TRBV5-1 with TRBJ1-2; D gene uncertain. V was pared by 0 bases and J by 5 bases, with 8 bases between. Germline lookup yields CDR1 SGHRS and CDR2 YFSETQ. The CDR3 has 13 amino acids. Here the CDR3 DNA reads TGCGCCAGCAGCTTGGGTACGGGTTATGGCTACACCTTC. This sequence encodes CASSLGTGYGYTF.

This chain joins TRBV5-1 and TRBJ2-7; D is perhaps TRBD2 (5 bases). The CDR3 spans 13 residues. Trimming stripped 1 base from V and 4 bases from J, with 9 bases between. The V gene's germline CDR1 is SGHRS and CDR2 YFSETQ. CDR3 region: CASSLSGVYEQYF. DNA of the CDR3: TGCGCCAGCAGCTTGTCCGGGGTTTACGAGCAGTACTTC.

V and J are TRBV5-4 and TRBJ2-2, with 11 bases aligning to TRBD2. This CDR3 has 16 residues. Per germline, CDR1 SGHNT and CDR2 YYREEE (reference sequence). V gave up 4 bases and J gave up 5 bases; unmatched junction bases: 7. CDR3 residues: CASSKTSGSVTGELFF. CDR3 nucleotides: TGTGCCAGCAGCAAAACTAGCGGGAGTGTTACCGGGGAGCTGTTTTTT.

The chain joins TRBV11-1 to TRBJ2-1; no clear D gene. Germline CDR1 is SGHAT and CDR2 is FQDESV (reference sequence). The CDR3 sequence is 12 residues long. V lost 0 bases to trimming and J lost 7 bases, with 4 bases between them. CDR3 bases: TGTGCCAGCAGCTTAGCCACGAATGAGCAGTTCTTC. Its translation: CASSLATNEQFF.

The chain is built from TRBV18 and TRBJ2-2; no clear D. Trimming removed 10 bases at V and 0 bases at J, with 12 bases between. The CDR3 length is 14 residues. Germline CDR1 reads KGHSH; CDR2 reads LQKENI. The CDR3, as DNA: TGTGCCACCACTACAGATACGAACACCGGGGAGCTGTTTTTT. Its protein is CATTTDTNTGELFF.

Regarding this clone: Other DNA sequences within the sample encode an identical CDR3. V and J are TRBV7-2 and TRBJ2-7; D is ambiguous. Looked up from germline, CDR1 is SGHTA and CDR2 is FQGNSA. Trimming took 1 base from V and 0 from J, leaving 7 bases between them. CDR3 length: 14 residues. The CDR3 nucleotides are TGTGCCAGCAGCTTAGGCGCGAGCTCCTACGAGCAGTACTTC. The encoded protein is CASSLGASSYEQYF.

The rearrangement joins TRBV19 to TRBJ2-7; D may be TRBD2 (5 bases). This CDR3 comprises 14 residues. Germline CDR1 LNHDA, CDR2 SQIVND (reference sequence). V was trimmed by 7 bases and J by 9 bases, leaving 22 bases between them. The CDR3: CASTWGAEATVQYF. The CDR3 coding sequence is TGTGCCAGTACTTGGGGAGCGGAGGCCACCGTGCAGTACTTC.

The chain recombines TRBV21-1 with TRBJ1-1; whether TRBD1, the table's D call, matches the DNA was not checked. TRBV21-1 is marked as a pseudogene. The CDR3 runs to 17 residues. Here the CDR3 reads CASSTWTGGNENTEAFF. DNA of the CDR3: TGTGCCAGCAGCACTTGGACAGGGGGGAACGAGAACACTGAAGCTTTCTTT.

The sample holds one count of this clone. V gene TRBV5-1 combines with J gene TRBJ1-2; 7 bases are shared with TRBD1. Trimming at V came to 4 bases and at J to 8 bases, leaving 8 bases not matched to a gene. Germline V gene data show CDR1 as SGHRS and CDR2 as YFSETQ. There are 13 residues in the CDR3. CDR3 DNA: TGCGCCAGCAGCCCGGTACCGGGACAGGGCTACACCTTC. Amino acids: CASSPVPGQGYTF.

This clone came up once. The chain uses TRBV5-4 and TRBJ2-7; D remains ambiguous. V lost 4 bases, J lost 0 bases, and 11 bases lay in between. CDR1 SGHNT and CDR2 YYREEE come from the germline V gene (reference sequence). The CDR3 has 14 amino acids. The CDR3 sequence is CASSARSGSYEQYF. DNA of the CDR3: TGTGCCAGCAGCGCACGTTCCGGCTCCTACGAGCAGTACTTC. The variable domain in full, completed from reference TRBV5-4 and TRBJ2-7, reads ETGVTQSPTHLIKTRGQQVTLRCSSQSGHNTVSWYQQALGQGPQFIFQYYREEENGRGNFPPRFSGLQFPNYSSELNVNALELDDSALYLCASSARSGSYEQYFGPGTRLTVT.

The chain uses TRBV10-1 and TRBJ2-7; perhaps TRBD2 as D (6 bases). Germline V CDR1 and CDR2: WNHNN, SYGVQD (reference sequence). Trimming stripped 0 bases from V and 9 bases from J, with 12 bases between. This CDR3 is built from 13 residues. CDR3 coding DNA: TGCGCCAGCAGTGAGTCTGTTGCCGGGAGGCAGTACTTC. This translates into CASSESVAGRQYF.